The source of this TCR beta chain is a study of technical replicates of blood from several donors. Using immunoSEQ multiplex PCR, the repertoire was profiled, and TCRdb retains in-frame clones only, with some absent. The data contain roughly 65,000 clones, around 90% of them singletons. This sequence was found in a human donor in good health. Some clones in this sample may be carry-over from other donors' samples. Material: PBMCs.

CDR3 residues: CASSIGQGNSPLHF. In nucleotides, the CDR3 is TGTGCCAGTAGTATCGGACAGGGTAATTCACCCCTCCACTTT. This chain links TRBV19 with TRBJ1-6; 8 nucleotides agree with TRBD1. The germline V gene encodes CDR1 LNHDA and CDR2 SQIVND (reference sequence). V lost 3 bases to trimming and J lost 6 bases; unmatched junction nucleotides: 1. The CDR3 sequence is 14 residues long.